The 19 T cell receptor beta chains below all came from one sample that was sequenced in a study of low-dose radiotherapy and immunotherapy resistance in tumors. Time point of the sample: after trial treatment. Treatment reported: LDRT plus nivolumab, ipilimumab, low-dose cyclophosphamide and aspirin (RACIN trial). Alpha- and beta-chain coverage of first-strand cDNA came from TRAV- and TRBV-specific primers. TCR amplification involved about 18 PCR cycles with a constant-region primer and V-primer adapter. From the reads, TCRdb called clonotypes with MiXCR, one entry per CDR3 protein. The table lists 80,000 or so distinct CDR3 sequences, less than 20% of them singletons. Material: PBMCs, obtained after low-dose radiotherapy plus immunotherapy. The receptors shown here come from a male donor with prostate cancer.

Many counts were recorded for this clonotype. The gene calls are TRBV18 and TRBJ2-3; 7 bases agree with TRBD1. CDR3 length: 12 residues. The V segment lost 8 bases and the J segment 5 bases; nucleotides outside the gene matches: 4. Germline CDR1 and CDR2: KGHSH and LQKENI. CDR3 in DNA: TGTGCCAGCGAGGGGGCAGGAGATACGCAGTATTTT. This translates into CASEGAGDTQYF.

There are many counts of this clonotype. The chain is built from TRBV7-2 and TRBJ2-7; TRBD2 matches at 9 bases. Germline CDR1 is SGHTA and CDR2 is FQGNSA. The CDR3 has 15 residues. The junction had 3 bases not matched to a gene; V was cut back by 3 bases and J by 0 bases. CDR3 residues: CASSFGLALSYEQYF. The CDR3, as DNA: TGTGCCAGCAGCTTCGGACTAGCGCTCTCCTACGAGCAGTACTTC. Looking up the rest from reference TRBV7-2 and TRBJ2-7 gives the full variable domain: GAGVSQSPSNKVTEKGKDVELRCDPISGHTALYWYRQSLGQGLEFLIYFQGNSAPDKSGLPSDRFSAERTGGSVSTLTIQRTQQEDSAVYLCASSFGLALSYEQYFGPGTRLTVT.

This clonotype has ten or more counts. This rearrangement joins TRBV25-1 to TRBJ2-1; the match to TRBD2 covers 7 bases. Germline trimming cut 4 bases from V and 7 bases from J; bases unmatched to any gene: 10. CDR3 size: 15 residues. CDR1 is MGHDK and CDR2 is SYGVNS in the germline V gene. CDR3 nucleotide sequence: TGTGCCAGCAGTGCCGGGGTGCGGGAGTTGAATGAGCAGTTCTTC. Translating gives CASSAGVRELNEQFF. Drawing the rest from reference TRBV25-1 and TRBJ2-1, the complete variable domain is EADIYQTPRYLVIGTGKKITLECSQTMGHDKMYWYQQDPGMELHLIHYSYGVNSTEKGDLSSESTVSRIRTEHFPLTLESARPSHTSQYLCASSAGVRELNEQFFGPGTRLTVL.

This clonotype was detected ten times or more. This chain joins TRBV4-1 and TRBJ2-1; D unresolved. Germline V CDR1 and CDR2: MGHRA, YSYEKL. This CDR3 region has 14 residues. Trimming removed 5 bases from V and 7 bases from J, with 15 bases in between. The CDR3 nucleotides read TGCGCCAGCAGCTTGTACTCCCGAGAGAATGAGCAGTTCTTC. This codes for CASSLYSRENEQFF.

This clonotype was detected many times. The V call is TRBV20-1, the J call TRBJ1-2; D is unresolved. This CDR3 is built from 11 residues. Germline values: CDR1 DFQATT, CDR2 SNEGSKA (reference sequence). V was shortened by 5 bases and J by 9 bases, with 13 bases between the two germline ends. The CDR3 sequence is CSAPKQGRYTF. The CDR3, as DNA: TGCAGTGCTCCCAAACAAGGACGCTACACCTTC.

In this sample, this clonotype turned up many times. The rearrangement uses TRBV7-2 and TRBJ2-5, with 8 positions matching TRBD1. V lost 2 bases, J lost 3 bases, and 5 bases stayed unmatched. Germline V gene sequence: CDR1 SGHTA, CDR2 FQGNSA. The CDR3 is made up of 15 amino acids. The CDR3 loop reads CASSLRQGFKETQYF. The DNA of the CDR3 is TGTGCCAGCAGCTTACGACAGGGGTTTAAAGAGACCCAGTACTTC.

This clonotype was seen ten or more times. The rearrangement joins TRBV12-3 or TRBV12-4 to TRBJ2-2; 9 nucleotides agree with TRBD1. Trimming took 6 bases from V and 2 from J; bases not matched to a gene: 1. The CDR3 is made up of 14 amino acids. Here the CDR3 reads CASSTGGNTGELFF. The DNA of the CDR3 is TGTGCCAGCAGCACAGGGGGCAACACCGGGGAGCTGTTTTTT.

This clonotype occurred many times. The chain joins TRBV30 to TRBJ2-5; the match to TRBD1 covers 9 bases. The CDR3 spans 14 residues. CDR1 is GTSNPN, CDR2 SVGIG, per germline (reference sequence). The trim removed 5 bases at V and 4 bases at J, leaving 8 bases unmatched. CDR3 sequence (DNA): TGTGCCTGGGGGACAGGGAATAGGGGAGAGACCCAGTACTTC. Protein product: CAWGTGNRGETQYF.

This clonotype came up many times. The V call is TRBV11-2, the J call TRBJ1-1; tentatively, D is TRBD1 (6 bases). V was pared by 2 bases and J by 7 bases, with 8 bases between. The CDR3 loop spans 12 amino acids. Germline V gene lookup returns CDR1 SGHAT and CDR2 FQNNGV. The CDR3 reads CASSLQGREAFF. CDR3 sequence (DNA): TGTGCCAGCAGCTTACAGGGGCGTGAAGCTTTCTTT.

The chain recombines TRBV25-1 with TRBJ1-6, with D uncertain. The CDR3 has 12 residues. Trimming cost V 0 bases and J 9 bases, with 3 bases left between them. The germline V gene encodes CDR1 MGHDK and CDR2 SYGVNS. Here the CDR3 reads CASSEYPSPLHF. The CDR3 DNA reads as TGTGCCAGCAGTGAATATCCTTCACCCCTCCACTTT.

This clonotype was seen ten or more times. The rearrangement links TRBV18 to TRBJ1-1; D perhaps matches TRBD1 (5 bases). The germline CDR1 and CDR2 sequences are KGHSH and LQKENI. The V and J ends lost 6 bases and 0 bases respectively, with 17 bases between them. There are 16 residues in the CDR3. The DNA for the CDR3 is TGTGCCAGCTCCCCGGGGACGCTAAGCGTGAACACTGAAGCTTTCTTT. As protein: CASSPGTLSVNTEAFF.

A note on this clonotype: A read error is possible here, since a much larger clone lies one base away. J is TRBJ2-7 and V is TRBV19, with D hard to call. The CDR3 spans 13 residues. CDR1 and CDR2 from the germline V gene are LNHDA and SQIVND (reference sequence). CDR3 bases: TGTGCCAGTGGTATGGGCAGGTCCTACGAGCAGTACTTC. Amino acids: CASGMGRSYEQYF. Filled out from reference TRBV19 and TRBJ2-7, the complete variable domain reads DGGITQSPKYLFRKEGQNVTLSCEQNLNHDAMYWYRQDPGQGLRLIYYSQIVNDFQKGDIAEGYSVSREKKESFPLTVTSAQKNPTAFYLCASGMGRSYEQYFGPGTRLTVT.

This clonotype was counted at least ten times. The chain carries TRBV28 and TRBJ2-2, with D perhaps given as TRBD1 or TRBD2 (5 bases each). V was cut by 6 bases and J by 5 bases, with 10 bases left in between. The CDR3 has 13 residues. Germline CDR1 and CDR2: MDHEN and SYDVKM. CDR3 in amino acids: CASRTGRTGELFF. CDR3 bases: TGTGCCAGCAGGACGGGGCGGACCGGGGAGCTGTTTTTT.

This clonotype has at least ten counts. The CDR3 nucleotides read TGTGCCAGCAGCTTTTCTAGCTGGGGACAGGAGCGCTCTGGAAACACCATATATTTT. Its translation: CASSFSSWGQERSGNTIYF. This chain connects TRBV7-3 to TRBJ1-3, with 8 bases identical to TRBD1. Germline lookup yields CDR1 SGHTA and CDR2 FQGTGA. This CDR3 spans 19 amino acids. The V gene end was trimmed by 3 bases and the J gene end by 0 bases; junction bases not matched to a gene: 13.

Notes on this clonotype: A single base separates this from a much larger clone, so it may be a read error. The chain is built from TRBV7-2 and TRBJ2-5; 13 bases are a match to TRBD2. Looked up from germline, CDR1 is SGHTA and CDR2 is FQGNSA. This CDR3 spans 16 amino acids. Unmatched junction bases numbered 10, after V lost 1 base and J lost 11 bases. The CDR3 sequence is CASSLGRTSGRNEQYF. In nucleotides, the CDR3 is TGTGCCAGCAGCTTAGGGAGGACTAGCGGGAGAAATGAGCAGTACTTC.

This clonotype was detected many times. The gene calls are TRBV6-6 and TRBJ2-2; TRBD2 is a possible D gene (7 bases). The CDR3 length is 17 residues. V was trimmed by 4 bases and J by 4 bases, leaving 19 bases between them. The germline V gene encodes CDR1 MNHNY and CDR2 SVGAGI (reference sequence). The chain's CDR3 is CASSSPVGGQTTGELFF. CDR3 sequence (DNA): TGTGCCAGCAGTTCACCAGTGGGGGGGCAGACCACCGGGGAGCTGTTTTTT.

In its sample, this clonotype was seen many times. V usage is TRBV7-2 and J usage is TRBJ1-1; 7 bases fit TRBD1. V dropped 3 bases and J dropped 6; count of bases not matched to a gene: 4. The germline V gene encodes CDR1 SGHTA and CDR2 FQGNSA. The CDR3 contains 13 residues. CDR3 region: CASSLVTGAEAFF. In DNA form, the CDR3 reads TGTGCCAGCAGCTTGGTAACAGGGGCTGAAGCTTTCTTT.

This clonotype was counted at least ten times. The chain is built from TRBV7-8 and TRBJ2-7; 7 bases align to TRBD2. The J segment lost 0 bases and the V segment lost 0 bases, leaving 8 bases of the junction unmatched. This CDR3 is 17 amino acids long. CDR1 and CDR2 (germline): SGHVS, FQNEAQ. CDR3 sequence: CASSLARLAESSYEQYF. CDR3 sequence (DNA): TGTGCCAGCAGCTTAGCGCGGCTAGCGGAGAGCTCCTACGAGCAGTACTTC.

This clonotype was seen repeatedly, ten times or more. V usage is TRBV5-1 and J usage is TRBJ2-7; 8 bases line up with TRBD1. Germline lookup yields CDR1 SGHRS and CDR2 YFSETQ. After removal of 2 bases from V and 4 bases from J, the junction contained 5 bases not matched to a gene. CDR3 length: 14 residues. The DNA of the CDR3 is TGCGCCAGCAGCTTCCAGGGGGCAGGATACGAGCAGTACTTC. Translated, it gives CASSFQGAGYEQYF.